The clone carrying this T cell receptor (beta chain) was recorded a few times. The conserved phenylalanine or tryptophan normally closing the CDR3 is absent here, so this likely arose from a read error. The data are from a study of T cells in Graves' hyperthyroidism and ophthalmopathy. Amplification of TCR beta CDR3 regions was performed using RNA transcripts as template. An initial round of RT-PCR targeting the TCR CDR3 relied on the HTBI primer set. TCRdb reprocessed the multiplex PCR reads with MiXCR, giving one entry per CDR3 protein. The table lists fewer than 350,000 distinct CDR3 sequences, around a fifth of them singletons. This CDR3 has 15 amino acids. V lost 3 bases, J lost 1 base, and 4 bases stayed unmatched. Looked up from germline, CDR1 is MNHNS and CDR2 is SASEGT. Clinical symptoms, serum thyroxine, TRAb, thyroid ultrasound and orbital computed tomography established diagnosis. Fresh peripheral blood, around 10 ml of it, supplied the PBMCs.

The receptor was derived from a woman between 45 and 60 years old with Graves' hyperthyroidism. What was sequenced was blood. The chain joins TRBV6-1 to TRBJ1-1; 8 bases match TRBD1. Written as DNA, the CDR3 is TGTGCCAGCAGTGATTTTACAGGGGGGAACACTGAAGCTTTCCTT. Its protein is CASSDFTGGNTEAFL.